The TCR beta chain under discussion was sequenced for a study of shared clonotypes between healthy human individuals. V gave up 2 bases and J gave up 6 bases, with 14 bases separating them. The CDR3 totals 14 residues. Germline V gene data show CDR1 as SGDLS and CDR2 as YYNGEE. Some clones are missing from TCRdb's copy, which holds only in-frame ones; the method was immunoSEQ multiplex PCR. This sample yields about 490,000 clones, of which roughly four fifths are seen a single time; over 10% belongs to the top ten. This TCR was sampled from a woman aged 35 to 49 in good health. Some clones in this sample may be carry-over from other donors' samples. This rearrangement joins TRBV9 to TRBJ1-2; a possible D gene is TRBD1 (5 bases). The sample taken for sequencing was PBMCs. The CDR3 DNA follows: TGTGCCAGCAGCGTCAGCGGGGGTCGGAATGGCTACACCTTC. It codes for CASSVSGGRNGYTF.